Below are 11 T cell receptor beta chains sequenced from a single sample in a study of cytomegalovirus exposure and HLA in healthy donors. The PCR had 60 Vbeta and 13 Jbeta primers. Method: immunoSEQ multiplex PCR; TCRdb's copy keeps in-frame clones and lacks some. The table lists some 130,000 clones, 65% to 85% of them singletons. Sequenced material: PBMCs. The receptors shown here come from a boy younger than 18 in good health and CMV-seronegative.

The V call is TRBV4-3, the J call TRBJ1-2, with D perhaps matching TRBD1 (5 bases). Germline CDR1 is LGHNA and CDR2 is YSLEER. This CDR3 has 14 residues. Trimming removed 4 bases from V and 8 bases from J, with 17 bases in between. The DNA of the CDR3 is TGCGCCAGCAGCCCGACCGGGACTCCTACCGGCTACACCTTC. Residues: CASSPTGTPTGYTF.

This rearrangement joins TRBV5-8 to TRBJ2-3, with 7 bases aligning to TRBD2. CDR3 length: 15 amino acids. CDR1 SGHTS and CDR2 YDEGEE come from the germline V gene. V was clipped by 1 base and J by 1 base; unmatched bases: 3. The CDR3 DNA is TGTGCCAGCAGCTTGCGCGGGAGAGGCACAGATACGCAGTATTTT. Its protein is CASSLRGRGTDTQYF.

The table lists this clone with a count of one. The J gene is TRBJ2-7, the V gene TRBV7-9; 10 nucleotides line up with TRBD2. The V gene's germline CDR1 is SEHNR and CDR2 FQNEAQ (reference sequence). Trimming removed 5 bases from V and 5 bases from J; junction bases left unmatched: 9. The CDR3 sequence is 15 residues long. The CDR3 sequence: CASSDRAGGPHEQYF. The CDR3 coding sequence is TGTGCCAGCAGCGACCGAGCGGGAGGGCCACACGAGCAGTACTTC.

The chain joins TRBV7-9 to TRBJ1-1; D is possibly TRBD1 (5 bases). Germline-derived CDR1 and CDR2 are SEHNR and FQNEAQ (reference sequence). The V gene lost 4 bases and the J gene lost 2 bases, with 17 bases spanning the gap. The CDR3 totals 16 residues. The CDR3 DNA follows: TGTGCCAGCAGCTCCGCGGGGCCCATGGTCAACACTGAAGCTTTCTTT. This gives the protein CASSSAGPMVNTEAFF.

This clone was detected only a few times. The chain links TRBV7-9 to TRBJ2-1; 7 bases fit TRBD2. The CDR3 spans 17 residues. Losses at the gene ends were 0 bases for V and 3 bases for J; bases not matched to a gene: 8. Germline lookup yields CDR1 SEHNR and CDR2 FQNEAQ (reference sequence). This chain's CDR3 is CASSLAGASGLYNEQFF. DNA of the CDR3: TGTGCCAGCAGCTTAGCTGGGGCTAGCGGACTCTACAATGAGCAGTTCTTC.

CDR3 region: CSVERREEDQPQHF. Written as DNA, the CDR3 is TGCAGCGTTGAAAGGAGAGAAGAGGATCAGCCCCAGCATTTT. The chain carries TRBV29-1 and TRBJ1-5; D remains unclear. Germline-derived CDR1 and CDR2 are SQVTM and ANQGSEA. This CDR3 has 14 amino acids. V was clipped by 2 bases and J by 5 bases, with 13 bases between them. Looking up the rest from reference TRBV29-1 and TRBJ1-5 gives the full variable domain: SAVISQKPSRDICQRGTSLTIQCQVDSQVTMMFWYRQQPGQSLTLIATANQGSEATYESGFVIDKFPISRPNLTFSTLTVSNMSPEDSSIYLCSVERREEDQPQHFGDGTRLSIL.

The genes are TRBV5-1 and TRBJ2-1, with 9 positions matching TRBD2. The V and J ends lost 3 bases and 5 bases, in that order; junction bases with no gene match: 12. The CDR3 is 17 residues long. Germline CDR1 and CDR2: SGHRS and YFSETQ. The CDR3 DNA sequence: TGCGCCAGCAGCTCAGCGGGAGGAACAGGTGGGCACAATGAGCAGTTCTTC. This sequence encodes CASSSAGGTGGHNEQFF.

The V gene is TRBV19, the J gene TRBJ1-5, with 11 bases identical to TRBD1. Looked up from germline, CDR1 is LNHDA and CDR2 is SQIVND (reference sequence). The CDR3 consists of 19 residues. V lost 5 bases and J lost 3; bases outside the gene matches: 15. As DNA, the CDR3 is TGTGCCAGTAGTCCACTGGGACAGGGGGATTTCTTCGTCAATCAGCCCCAGCATTTT. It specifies CASSPLGQGDFFVNQPQHF.

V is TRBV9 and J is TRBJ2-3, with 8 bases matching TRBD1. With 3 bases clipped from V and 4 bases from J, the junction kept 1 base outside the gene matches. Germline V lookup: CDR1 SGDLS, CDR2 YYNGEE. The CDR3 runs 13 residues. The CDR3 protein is CASSAQGADTQYF. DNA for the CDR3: TGTGCCAGCAGCGCACAGGGGGCAGATACGCAGTATTTT.

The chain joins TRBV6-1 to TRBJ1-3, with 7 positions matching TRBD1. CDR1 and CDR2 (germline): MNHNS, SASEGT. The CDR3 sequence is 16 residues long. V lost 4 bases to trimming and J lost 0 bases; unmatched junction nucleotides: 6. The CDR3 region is CASSGDSAGSGNTIYF. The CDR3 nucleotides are TGTGCCAGCAGTGGGGACAGCGCCGGCTCTGGAAACACCATATATTTT.

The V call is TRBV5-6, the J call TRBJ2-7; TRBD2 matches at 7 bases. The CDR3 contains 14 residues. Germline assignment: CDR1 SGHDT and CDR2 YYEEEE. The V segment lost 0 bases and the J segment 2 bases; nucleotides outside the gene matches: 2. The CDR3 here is CASSLELAAYEQYF. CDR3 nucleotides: TGTGCCAGCAGCTTGGAGCTAGCGGCCTACGAGCAGTACTTC.